This T cell receptor beta chain was sequenced for a study of cytomegalovirus exposure and HLA in healthy donors. PCR used 60 Vbeta primers and 13 Jbeta primers. The table came from immunoSEQ multiplex PCR; TCRdb's copy has only in-frame clones and leaves some out. The top ten clones hold approximately 7% of a sample with about 160,000 clones, approximately 78% of them seen once. Concerning this clone: What it recognizes is unknown.

Findings of the study overall: Testing in vitro showed three CMV-associated chains specific for CMV antigens. Later analysis showed TCR association rates varying by HLA locus, highest for DRB1 and lowest for HLA-C. Follow-up analysis later connected one missense variant in DCLRE1C with trimming of TCR beta V- and J-genes. In an earlier analysis, about 90% or about 30%: the productive usage of most TCR beta V segments.

The trim removed 1 base at V and 6 bases at J, leaving 7 bases unmatched. CDR3 length: 15 amino acids. Germline V lookup: CDR1 SGHVS, CDR2 FQNEAQ. The origin of this receptor is a woman aged 25-40 years in good health and CMV-seropositive. Sequencing was performed on PBMCs. The chain is built from TRBV7-8 and TRBJ1-1, with TRBD1 matching 8 bases. For the CDR3, the DNA is TGTGCCAGCAGCTTAGTATCAGGGGGCGGCTCTGAAGCTTTCTTT. As protein: CASSLVSGGGSEAFF.